The present entry profiles one TCR beta chain with its context. The sample holds other DNA sequences that translate to the same CDR3. This record comes from a study of Ad26.COV2.S vaccination and SARS-CoV-2 variants. About the research overall: Donor got 5x10^10 or 1x10^11 viral particles of Ad26.COV2.S.

The treatment: about 20 received Ad26.COV2.S at low or high dose, single or two shots; about 5 received placebo; per-sample allocation not given. Following the first vaccine or placebo injection, samples were taken on day 63. An adult donor aged 18-55 years was enrolled in Boston. The CDR3 has 13 residues. V lost 5 bases to trimming and J lost 4 bases, with 8 bases between them. CDR1 is SEHNR, CDR2 FQNEAQ, per germline (reference sequence). The table came from immunoSEQ multiplex PCR; TCRdb's copy has only in-frame clones and leaves some out. This table has 430,000 or so clones, roughly 90% appearing once.

The gene calls are TRBV7-9 and TRBJ2-2, with a weak D call TRBD1 (5 bases). The TCR sequence derives from a person between 18 and 59 years old who received the Ad26.COV2.S COVID-19 vaccine or a placebo. Specimen: peripheral blood, collected in a trial of Ad26.COV2.S vaccine versus placebo. The CDR3: CASSRDSTGELFF. CDR3 sequence (DNA): TGTGCCAGCAGCCGCGACAGCACCGGGGAGCTGTTTTTT.